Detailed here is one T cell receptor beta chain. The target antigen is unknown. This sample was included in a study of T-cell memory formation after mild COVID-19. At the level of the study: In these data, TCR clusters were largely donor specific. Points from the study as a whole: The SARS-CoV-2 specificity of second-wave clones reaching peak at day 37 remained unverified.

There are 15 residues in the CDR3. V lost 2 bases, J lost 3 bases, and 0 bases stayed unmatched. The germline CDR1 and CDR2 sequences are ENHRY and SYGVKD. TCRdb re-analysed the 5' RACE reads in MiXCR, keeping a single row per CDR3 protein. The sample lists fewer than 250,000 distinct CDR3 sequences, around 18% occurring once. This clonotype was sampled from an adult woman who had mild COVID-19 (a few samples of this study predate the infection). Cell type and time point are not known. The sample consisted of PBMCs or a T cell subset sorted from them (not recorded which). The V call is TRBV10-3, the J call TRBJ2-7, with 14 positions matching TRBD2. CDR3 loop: CAISEGLAGGYEQYF. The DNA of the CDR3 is TGTGCCATCAGTGAGGGACTAGCGGGGGGCTACGAGCAGTACTTC.